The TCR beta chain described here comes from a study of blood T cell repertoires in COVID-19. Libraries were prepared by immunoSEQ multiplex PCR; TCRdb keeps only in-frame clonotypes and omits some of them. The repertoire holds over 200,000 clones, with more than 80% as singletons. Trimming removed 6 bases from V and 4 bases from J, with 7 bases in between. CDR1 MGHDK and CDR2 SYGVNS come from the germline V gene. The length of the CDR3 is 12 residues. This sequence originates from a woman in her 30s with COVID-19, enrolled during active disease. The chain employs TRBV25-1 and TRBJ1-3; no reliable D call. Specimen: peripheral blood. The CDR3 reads CASSPQGNTIYF. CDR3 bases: TGTGCCAGCAGCCCGCAGGGAAACACCATATATTTT.